This TCR beta chain was sequenced during a study of prognosis after radiotherapy for stage I lung cancer. To note about this clonotype: One end of the junction does not line up with germline, which may come from a read error.

The CDR3 is 14 amino acids. The germline gives CDR1 LGHNA, CDR2 YSLEER. Template was genomic DNA; TCR beta CDR3 amplified in two multiplex PCR rounds. Every TRBV and TRBJ gene had its own specific primer in first-round PCR. One entry per CDR3 protein results from TCRdb running MiXCR on the multiplex PCR reads. The sample has 25,000 to 35,000 distinct CDR3 sequences, 46% seen once. The rearrangement uses TRBV4-3 and TRBJ2-3, with TRBD1 identical over 8 bases. The TCR sequence derives from a donor over 45 with non-small cell lung cancer. Sequencing used PBMCs, obtained before or after stereotactic body radiation therapy (not recorded which). CDR3 sequence reads: CSSNRTGKQDTQYF. Written as DNA, the CDR3 is TGCTCCAGCAACCGGACAGGGAAGCAGGATACGCAGTATTTT.